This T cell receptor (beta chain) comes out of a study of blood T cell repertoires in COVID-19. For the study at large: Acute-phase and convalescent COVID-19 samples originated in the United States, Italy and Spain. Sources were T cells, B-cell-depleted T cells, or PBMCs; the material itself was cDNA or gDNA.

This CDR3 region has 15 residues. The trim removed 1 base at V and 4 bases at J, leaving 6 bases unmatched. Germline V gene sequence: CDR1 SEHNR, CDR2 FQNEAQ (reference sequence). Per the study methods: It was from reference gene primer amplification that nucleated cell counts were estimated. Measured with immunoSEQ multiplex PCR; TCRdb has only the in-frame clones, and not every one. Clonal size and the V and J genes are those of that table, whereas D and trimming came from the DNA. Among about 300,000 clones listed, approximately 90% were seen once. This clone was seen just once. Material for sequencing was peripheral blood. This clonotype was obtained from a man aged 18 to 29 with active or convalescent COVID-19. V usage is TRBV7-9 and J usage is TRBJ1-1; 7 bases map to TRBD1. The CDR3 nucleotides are TGTGCCAGCAGCTTAGTCACAGGGGTGAGCACTGAAGCTTTCTTT. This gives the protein CASSLVTGVSTEAFF.